The 30 T cell receptor beta chains listed next were all sequenced from one sample in a study of cytomegalovirus exposure and HLA in healthy donors. PCR employed 60 Vbeta and 13 Jbeta primers. Data came from immunoSEQ multiplex PCR; TCRdb stores just in-frame clones and leaves some out. The repertoire holds fewer than 200,000 clones, with approximately 67% as singletons. Sequenced material: PBMCs. These receptors were taken from a woman in her late teens or twenties in good health and CMV-seropositive.

V is TRBV5-1 and J is TRBJ1-1; 7 nucleotides agree with TRBD1. Germline trimming cut 8 bases from V and 0 bases from J; bases unmatched to any gene: 4. The CDR3 extends over 13 amino acids. The germline V gene has CDR1 SGHRS and CDR2 YFSETQ. For the CDR3, the DNA is TGCGCCAGTGCGACAGGGATGAACACTGAAGCTTTCTTT. This sequence encodes CASATGMNTEAFF. The entire variable domain, with the rest obtained from reference TRBV5-1 and TRBJ1-1, is as follows: KAGVTQTPRYLIKTRGQQVTLSCSPISGHRSVSWYQQTPGQGLQFLFEYFSETQRNKGNFPGRFSGRQFSNSRSEMNVSTLELGDSALYLCASATGMNTEAFFGQGTRLTVV.

The chain is built from TRBV18 and TRBJ2-7, with 7 bases aligning to TRBD2. Germline-derived CDR1 and CDR2 are KGHSH and LQKENI. V lost 3 bases and J lost 3; bases outside the gene matches: 5. CDR3 length: 14 residues. The DNA of the CDR3 is TGTGCCAGCTCACCGCTAGCGGACAACTACGAGCAGTACTTC. This encodes CASSPLADNYEQYF.

The CDR3: CASSSGAPYQPQHF. In DNA, the CDR3 is TGTGCCAGCAGTTCAGGGGCCCCTTATCAGCCCCAGCATTTT. This chain joins TRBV27 and TRBJ1-5; D is possibly TRBD1 (6 bases). The ends were cut back, 4 bases at V and 5 bases at J, with 12 bases in the middle. The CDR3 is 14 residues long. CDR1 MNHEY and CDR2 SMNVEV come from the germline V gene (reference sequence).

J is TRBJ2-1 and V is TRBV4-1; 9 bases align to TRBD1. The germline CDR1 and CDR2 sequences are MGHRA and YSYEKL. The junction had 9 bases not matched to a gene; V was cut back by 1 base and J by 5 bases. CDR3 length: 17 residues. This chain's CDR3 is CASSQVTGQGLDNEQFF. CDR3 nucleotides: TGCGCCAGCAGCCAAGTCACGGGACAGGGATTGGACAATGAGCAGTTCTTC.

J is TRBJ2-3 and V is TRBV11-2, with D perhaps TRBD2 (5 bases). CDR1 is SGHAT, CDR2 FQNNGV, per germline. Trimming cost V 4 bases and J 0 bases, with 11 bases left between them. This CDR3 spans 15 amino acids. The CDR3, as DNA: TGTGCCAGCAGCTCTCGAGGGAGAAGCACAGATACGCAGTATTTT. It translates to CASSSRGRSTDTQYF.

This chain links TRBV7-6 with TRBJ2-3; 12 bases line up with TRBD2. Trimming removed 6 bases from V and 0 bases from J; junction bases left unmatched: 1. The CDR3 spans 15 residues. Looked up from germline, CDR1 is SGHVS and CDR2 is FNYEAQ. The CDR3 is CASRGTSGSTDTQYF. The CDR3 DNA reads as TGTGCCAGCAGGGGGACTAGCGGGAGCACAGATACGCAGTATTTT.

This clone was detected a few times. Here the CDR3 DNA reads TGTGCCAGCAGCTTATCAGGGTTCAATCAGCCCCAGCATTTT. This sequence encodes CASSLSGFNQPQHF. This chain uses TRBV7-6 with TRBJ1-5; D is possibly TRBD1 (5 bases). CDR3 length: 14 amino acids. Trimming took 2 bases from V and 3 from J, leaving 8 bases between them. Germline CDR1 is SGHVS and CDR2 is FNYEAQ.

V is TRBV5-1 and J is TRBJ2-7; 12 bases line up with TRBD1. The CDR3 covers 16 residues. The germline gives CDR1 SGHRS, CDR2 YFSETQ. The ends lost 2 bases at V and 4 bases at J; junction bases unmatched: 7. CDR3 sequence: CASSFGTGGQVYEQYF. CDR3 coding DNA: TGCGCCAGCAGCTTTGGGACAGGGGGCCAGGTTTACGAGCAGTACTTC.

The chain has TRBV4-1 and TRBJ2-2, with D possibly TRBD1 on 5 matching bases. The CDR3 loop spans 14 amino acids. Germline V lookup: CDR1 MGHRA, CDR2 YSYEKL. The germline V and J ends were trimmed by 1 base and 7 bases, with 10 bases remaining between them. The CDR3 nucleotides are TGCGCCAGCAGCCAAGGGGGCCTCCTCGGGGAGCTGTTTTTT. Translating it yields CASSQGGLLGELFF.

The CDR3: CAWSDSVTEAFF. The CDR3 DNA sequence: TGTGCCTGGAGTGATAGTGTCACTGAAGCTTTCTTT. The chain recombines TRBV30 with TRBJ1-1; D gene uncertain. V was cut by 1 base and J by 4 bases, with 7 bases left in between. From germline, CDR1 is GTSNPN and CDR2 SVGIG (reference sequence). CDR3 length: 12 residues.

The chain couples TRBV14 to TRBJ2-3, with D perhaps matching TRBD1 (6 bases). V was shortened by 3 bases and J by 4 bases, with 11 bases between the two germline ends. Per germline, CDR1 SGHDN and CDR2 FVKESK. This CDR3 has 14 residues. The CDR3 DNA is TGTGCCAGCAGCCAGGGGGCTCTGGCAGATACGCAGTATTTT. This gives the protein CASSQGALADTQYF.

This clone turned up a few times. This CDR3 reads CASSENQQFSDTEAFF. For the CDR3, the DNA is TGTGCCAGCAGTGAGAACCAACAGTTCTCCGACACTGAAGCTTTCTTT. This chain uses TRBV25-1 with TRBJ1-1; D is unresolved. The CDR3 sequence is 16 residues long. Germline V gives CDR1 MGHDK, CDR2 SYGVNS. Trimming took 3 bases from V and 3 from J, leaving 17 bases between them.

The chain links TRBV6-6 to TRBJ2-4; 7 bases agree with TRBD1. The V gene end was trimmed by 5 bases and the J gene end by 6 bases; junction bases not matched to a gene: 4. Germline CDR1 is MNHNY and CDR2 is SVGAGI (reference sequence). The CDR3 is made up of 13 amino acids. The CDR3 nucleotides are TGTGCCAGCAGTCTCGGACAGGCAAACATTCAGTACTTC. Translated: CASSLGQANIQYF.

This sequence joins TRBV10-3 and TRBJ1-1; 9 bases are shared with TRBD1. V was pared by 3 bases and J by 1 base, with 12 bases of the junction left unmatched. CDR1 is ENHRY, CDR2 SYGVKD, per germline. The CDR3 covers 18 residues. The CDR3 DNA reads as TGTGCCATCAGTGATTGGGACAGGGACTGGGGTCAGAACACTGAAGCTTTCTTT. It translates to CAISDWDRDWGQNTEAFF.

This clone was seen only once. The J gene is TRBJ2-2, the V gene TRBV9; D gene ambiguous. Trimming removed 0 bases at V and 2 bases at J, with 14 bases between. This CDR3 has 17 amino acids. From germline, CDR1 is SGDLS and CDR2 YYNGEE. CDR3 protein: CASSVAPLSPNTGELFF. CDR3 coding DNA: TGTGCCAGCAGCGTAGCTCCCCTATCACCAAACACCGGGGAGCTGTTTTTT.

V usage is TRBV5-1 and J usage is TRBJ2-5; D may be TRBD1 (5 bases). The V gene lost 0 bases and the J gene lost 2 bases, with 5 bases spanning the gap. The CDR3 runs to 13 residues. The germline V gene encodes CDR1 SGHRS and CDR2 YFSETQ. Here the CDR3 reads CASSLEGQETQYF. CDR3 DNA: TGCGCCAGCAGCTTGGAGGGGCAAGAGACCCAGTACTTC.

This chain joins TRBV9 and TRBJ1-2, with 7 bases fitting TRBD1. The CDR3 consists of 16 residues. Germline-derived CDR1 and CDR2 are SGDLS and YYNGEE. The junction had 9 bases not matched to a gene; V was cut back by 3 bases and J by 1 base. CDR3 bases: TGTGCCAGCAGCGACTCAGACAGGGCTTATAACTATGGCTACACCTTC. Residues: CASSDSDRAYNYGYTF.

Points on this clone: At one end, the junction sequence differs from germline, possibly due to a read error. V usage is TRBV28 and J usage is TRBJ2-7, with 9 bases that match TRBD1. This CDR3 region has 13 residues. Germline V gene lookup returns CDR1 MDHEN and CDR2 SYDVKM. The CDR3 DNA reads TGTGCCGGCAGCGGGACAGGGAATTACGAGCAGTACTTC. Translation gives CAGSGTGNYEQYF. Full variable domain (rest looked up from reference TRBV28 and TRBJ2-7): DVKVTQSSRYLVKRTGEKVFLECVQDMDHENMFWYRQDPGLGLRLIYFSYDVKMKEKGDIPEGYSVSREKKERFSLILESASTNQTSMYLCAGSGTGNYEQYFGPGTRLTVT.

The chain recombines TRBV30 with TRBJ2-2, with TRBD1 as a possible D gene (6 bases). V shed 2 bases and J shed 1 base, with 8 bases lying between them. CDR1 GTSNPN and CDR2 SVGIG come from the germline V gene (reference sequence). CDR3 length: 14 residues. The CDR3 loop reads CAWSPGQNTGELFF. CDR3 in DNA: TGTGCCTGGAGTCCGGGACAGAACACCGGGGAGCTGTTTTTT.

The chain has TRBV6-5 and TRBJ1-4; D unresolved. V lost 6 bases to trimming and J lost 5 bases, with 13 bases between them. The CDR3 totals 14 residues. CDR1 and CDR2 from the germline V gene are MNHEY and SVGAGI. The CDR3 DNA sequence: TGTGCCAGCAGCCGGAACCCGAGGAATGAAAAACTGTTTTTT. This gives the protein CASSRNPRNEKLFF.

The chain uses TRBV6-5 and TRBJ1-4, with 9 positions matching TRBD1. V was pared by 5 bases and J by 8 bases, with 6 bases of the junction left unmatched. This CDR3 has 14 amino acids. Germline CDR1 and CDR2: MNHEY and SVGAGI. The CDR3 spells CASSTDRGREKLFF. Written as DNA, the CDR3 is TGTGCCAGCAGTACGGACAGGGGCCGGGAAAAACTGTTTTTT.

The V gene is TRBV5-5, the J gene TRBJ2-3; D possibly corresponds to TRBD2 (5 bases). CDR1 and CDR2 from the germline V gene are SGHKS and YYEKEE (reference sequence). CDR3 length: 15 amino acids. Trimming removed 0 bases at V and 4 bases at J, with 12 bases between. The CDR3 region is CASSLAVTRADTQYF. The CDR3, as DNA: TGTGCCAGCAGCTTGGCCGTCACGAGGGCAGATACGCAGTATTTT.

This clone appeared a single time. The gene calls are TRBV18 and TRBJ1-1; 10 bases agree with TRBD1. CDR1 is KGHSH, CDR2 LQKENI, per germline. CDR3 length equals 16 residues. After removal of 0 bases from V and 11 bases from J, the junction contained 12 bases not matched to a gene. CDR3 amino acids: CASSPPARDRGRRAFF. CDR3 in DNA: TGTGCCAGCTCACCACCAGCTCGGGACAGGGGTAGGAGGGCTTTCTTT.

Regarding this clone: The junction and the germline gene differ at one end; a read error may be behind it. CDR3 sequence reads: CSSSFTEYTQYF. In nucleotides, the CDR3 is TGTTCCAGCAGCTTCACAGAATATACGCAGTATTTT. This chain joins TRBV7-9 and TRBJ2-3, with D unclear. The length of the CDR3 is 12 residues. Germline assignment: CDR1 SEHNR and CDR2 FQNEAQ (reference sequence).

The chain recombines TRBV2 with TRBJ1-5, with D hard to call. There are 15 residues in the CDR3. V was cut by 5 bases and J by 2 bases, with 13 bases left in between. CDR1 SNHLY and CDR2 FYNNEI come from the germline V gene. CDR3 sequence (DNA): TGTGCCAGCAGTAAGGGAGGGAATGGCAATCAGCCCCAGCATTTT. Residues: CASSKGGNGNQPQHF.

This clone occurred a few times. The chain joins TRBV9 to TRBJ1-4, with D possibly matching TRBD1 (6 bases). The CDR3 extends over 15 amino acids. V lost 4 bases and J lost 7, with 17 bases in between. Germline CDR1 and CDR2: SGDLS and YYNGEE. The CDR3 loop is CASSPKGGEGEKLFF. In DNA form, the CDR3 reads TGTGCCAGCAGCCCGAAAGGGGGGGAGGGTGAAAAACTGTTTTTT.

This sequence joins TRBV7-9 and TRBJ2-5; 9 bases align to TRBD2. Germline CDR1 SEHNR, CDR2 FQNEAQ (reference sequence). V lost 5 bases to trimming and J lost 4 bases; unmatched junction nucleotides: 8. This CDR3 comprises 15 residues. CDR3 nucleotides: TGTGCCAGCAGCGTCAATAGCGGGAGTATAGAGACCCAGTACTTC. Amino acids: CASSVNSGSIETQYF.

CDR3 DNA sequence: TGTGCCAGCTCTCTCTCGGGGACAGGGATATACGAGCAGTACTTC. The encoded protein is CASSLSGTGIYEQYF. The chain joins TRBV27 to TRBJ2-5, with 9 nucleotides matching TRBD1. The assigned J gene may be wrong: the sequence end matches TRBJ2-7 better. Per germline, CDR1 MNHEY and CDR2 SMNVEV (reference sequence). The CDR3 is 15 amino acids.

The rearrangement uses TRBV7-9 and TRBJ1-2, with no clear D. The CDR3 runs 15 residues. Germline loops: CDR1 SEHNR, CDR2 FQNEAQ (reference sequence). The V end was cut by 1 base, the J end by 5 bases, with 14 bases between. The CDR3 protein is CASSLEGRGSYGYTF. The CDR3 nucleotides read TGTGCCAGCAGCTTAGAAGGTCGAGGGTCATATGGCTACACCTTC.

The rearrangement joins TRBV2 to TRBJ2-2, with 11 bases aligning to TRBD2. V lost 5 bases to trimming and J lost 5 bases; unmatched junction nucleotides: 10. The germline V gene encodes CDR1 SNHLY and CDR2 FYNNEI. This CDR3 has 17 amino acids. In DNA form, the CDR3 reads TGTGCCAGCAGTCCGCGGGCTAGCGGGGGGAATACCGGGGAGCTGTTTTTT. Protein sequence: CASSPRASGGNTGELFF.